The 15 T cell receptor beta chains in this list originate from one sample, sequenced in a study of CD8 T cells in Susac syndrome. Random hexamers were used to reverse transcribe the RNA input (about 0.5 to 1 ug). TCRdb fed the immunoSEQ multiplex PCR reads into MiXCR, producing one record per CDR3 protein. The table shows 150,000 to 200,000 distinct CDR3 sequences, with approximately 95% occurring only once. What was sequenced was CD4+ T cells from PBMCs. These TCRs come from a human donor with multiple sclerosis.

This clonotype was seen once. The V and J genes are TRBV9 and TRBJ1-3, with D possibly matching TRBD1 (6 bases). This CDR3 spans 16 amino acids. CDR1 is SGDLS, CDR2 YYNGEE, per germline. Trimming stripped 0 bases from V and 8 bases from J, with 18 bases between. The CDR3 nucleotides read TGTGCCAGCAGCGTAGACGGGTGGTCAGGGGCAGACACCATATATTTT. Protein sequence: CASSVDGWSGADTIYF.

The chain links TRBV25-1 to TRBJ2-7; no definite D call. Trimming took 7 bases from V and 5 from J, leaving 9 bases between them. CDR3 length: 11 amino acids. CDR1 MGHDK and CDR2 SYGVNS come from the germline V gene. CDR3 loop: CASTGHHEQYF. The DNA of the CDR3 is TGTGCCAGCACGGGTCACCACGAGCAGTACTTC.

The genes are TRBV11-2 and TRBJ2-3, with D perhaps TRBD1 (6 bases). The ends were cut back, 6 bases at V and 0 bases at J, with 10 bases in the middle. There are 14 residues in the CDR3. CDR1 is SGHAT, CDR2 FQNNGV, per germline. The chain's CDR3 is CASSYTGSTDTQYF. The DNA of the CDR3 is TGTGCCAGCAGTTATACAGGGAGCACAGATACGCAGTATTTT.

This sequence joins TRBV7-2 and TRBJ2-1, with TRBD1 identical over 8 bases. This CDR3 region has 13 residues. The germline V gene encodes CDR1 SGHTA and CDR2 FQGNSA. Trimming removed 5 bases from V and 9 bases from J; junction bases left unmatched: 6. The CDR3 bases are TGTGCCAGCAGCCGTCCAGGGGGCTTTGAGCAGTTCTTC. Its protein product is CASSRPGGFEQFF.

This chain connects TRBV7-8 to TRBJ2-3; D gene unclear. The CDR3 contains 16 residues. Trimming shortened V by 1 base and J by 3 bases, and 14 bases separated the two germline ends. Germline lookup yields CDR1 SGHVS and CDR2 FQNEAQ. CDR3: CASSLEWGRRTDTQYF. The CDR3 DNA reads TGTGCCAGCAGCTTAGAGTGGGGTCGTAGGACAGATACGCAGTATTTT.

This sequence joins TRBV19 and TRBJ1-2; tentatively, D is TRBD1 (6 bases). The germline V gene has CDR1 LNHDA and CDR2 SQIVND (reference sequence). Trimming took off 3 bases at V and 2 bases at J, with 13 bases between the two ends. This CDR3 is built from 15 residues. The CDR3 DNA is TGTGCCAGTAGTATCGGCCGGGGGCAAAACTATGGCTACACCTTC. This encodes CASSIGRGQNYGYTF.

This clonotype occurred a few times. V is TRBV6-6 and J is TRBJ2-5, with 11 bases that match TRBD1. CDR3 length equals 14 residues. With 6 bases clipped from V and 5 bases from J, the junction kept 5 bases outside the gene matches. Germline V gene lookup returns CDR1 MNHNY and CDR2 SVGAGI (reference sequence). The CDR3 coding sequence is TGTGCCAGCAGCCCGGGGACAGGGGGGGAGACCCAGTACTTC. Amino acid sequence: CASSPGTGGETQYF.

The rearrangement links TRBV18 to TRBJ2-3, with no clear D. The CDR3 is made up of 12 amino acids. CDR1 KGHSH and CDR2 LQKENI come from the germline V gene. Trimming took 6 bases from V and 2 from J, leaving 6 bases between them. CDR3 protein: CASSHPTDTQYF. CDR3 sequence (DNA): TGTGCCAGCTCTCACCCCACAGATACGCAGTATTTT.

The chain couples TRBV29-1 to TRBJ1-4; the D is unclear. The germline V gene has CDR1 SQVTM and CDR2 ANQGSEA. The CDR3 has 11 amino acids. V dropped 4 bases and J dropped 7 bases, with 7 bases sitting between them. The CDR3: CSVVAFEKLFF. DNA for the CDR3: TGCAGCGTTGTGGCATTTGAAAAACTGTTTTTT.

CDR3 nucleotides: TGTGCCAGCAGCACTAGGACTAGCGGGGGTCGCACAGATACGCAGTATTTT. Translation: CASSTRTSGGRTDTQYF. The chain carries TRBV7-6 and TRBJ2-3, with 13 bases fitting TRBD2. CDR1 SGHVS and CDR2 FNYEAQ come from the germline V gene. The junction had 6 bases not matched to a gene; V was cut back by 5 bases and J by 1 base. The CDR3 sequence is 17 residues long.

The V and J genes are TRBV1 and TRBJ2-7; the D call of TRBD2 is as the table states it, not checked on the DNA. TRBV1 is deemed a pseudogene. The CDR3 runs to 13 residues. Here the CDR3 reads CTSRRGARYEQYF. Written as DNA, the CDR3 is TGCACCAGCAGGCGAGGGGCCCGCTACGAGCAGTACTTC.

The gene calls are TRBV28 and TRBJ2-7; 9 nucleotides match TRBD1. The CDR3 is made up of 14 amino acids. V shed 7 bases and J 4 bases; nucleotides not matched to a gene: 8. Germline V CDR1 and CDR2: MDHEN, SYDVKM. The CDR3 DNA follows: TGTGCCAGCACCATTGGGGGACAGGGTTACGAGCAGTACTTC. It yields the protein CASTIGGQGYEQYF.

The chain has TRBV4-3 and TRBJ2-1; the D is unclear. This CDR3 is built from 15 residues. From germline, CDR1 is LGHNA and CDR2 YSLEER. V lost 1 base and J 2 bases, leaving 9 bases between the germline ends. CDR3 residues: CASSQVPTPYNEQFF. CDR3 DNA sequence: TGCGCCAGCAGCCAAGTGCCAACCCCCTACAATGAGCAGTTCTTC.

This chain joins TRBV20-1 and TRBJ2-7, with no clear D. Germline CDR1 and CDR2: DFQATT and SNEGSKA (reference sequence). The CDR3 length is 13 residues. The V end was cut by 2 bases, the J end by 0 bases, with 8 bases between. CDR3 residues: CSARLLSSYEQYF. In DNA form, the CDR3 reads TGCAGTGCTAGACTTCTTAGCTCCTACGAGCAGTACTTC.

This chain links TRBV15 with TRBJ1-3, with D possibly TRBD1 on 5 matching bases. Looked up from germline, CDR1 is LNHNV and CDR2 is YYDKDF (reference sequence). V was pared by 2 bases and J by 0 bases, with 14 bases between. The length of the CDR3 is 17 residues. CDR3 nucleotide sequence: TGTGCCACCAGCAGATCACGTTGGGGGATCTCTGGAAACACCATATATTTT. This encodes CATSRSRWGISGNTIYF.